Below, 23 T cell receptor beta chains from the same sample are listed, as sequenced in a study of radiotherapy plus CTLA-4 blockade in lung cancer. Clones were sequenced by immunoSEQ multiplex PCR, and TCRdb holds only the in-frame ones, with some missing. The sample comprises about 62,000 clones, roughly four fifths of which are singletons, and about 3% rests with the top ten. The sequencing used peripheral blood, collected from a patient treated with radiotherapy plus ipilimumab. The receptors were gathered from a human donor with non-small cell lung cancer who had a complete response to radiotherapy plus ipilimumab.

The V gene is TRBV19, the J gene TRBJ2-1; TRBD1 aligns across 8 bases. V gave up 4 bases and J gave up 7 bases; unmatched junction bases: 6. Germline V gene sequence: CDR1 LNHDA, CDR2 SQIVND (reference sequence). The CDR3 runs to 14 residues. CDR3 bases: TGTGCCAGTAGTAGCGGACAGGGTCCGAATGAGCAGTTCTTC. Translation gives CASSSGQGPNEQFF.

This chain joins TRBV27 and TRBJ2-5; no clear D gene. In germline, CDR1 is MNHEY, CDR2 SMNVEV (reference sequence). V was clipped by 7 bases and J by 5 bases, with 11 bases between them. The CDR3 runs 12 residues. CDR3 region: CASTQTRETQYF. The CDR3 DNA is TGTGCCAGCACCCAAACCCGGGAGACCCAGTACTTC.

This chain links TRBV7-9 with TRBJ2-3; tentatively, D is TRBD2 (5 bases). This CDR3 comprises 18 residues. Germline-derived CDR1 and CDR2 are SEHNR and FQNEAQ (reference sequence). V lost 5 bases and J 2 bases, leaving 23 bases between the germline ends. Here the CDR3 reads CASSPSTTSSSLTDTQYF. The CDR3 nucleotides read TGTGCCAGCAGCCCTAGCACTACCTCTAGTTCCCTCACAGATACGCAGTATTTT.

This chain joins TRBV28 and TRBJ2-5; D is possibly TRBD2 (5 bases). CDR1 MDHEN and CDR2 SYDVKM come from the germline V gene. Trimming took off 4 bases at V and 4 bases at J, with 13 bases between the two ends. This CDR3 contains 14 residues. The CDR3 is CASSSPGGRETQYF. The CDR3 nucleotides read TGTGCCAGCAGTTCCCCCGGAGGCCGAGAGACCCAGTACTTC.

The chain carries TRBV7-6 and TRBJ1-5, with D unresolved. The CDR3 length is 15 residues. V was trimmed by 2 bases and J by 0 bases, leaving 8 bases between them. CDR1 is SGHVS, CDR2 FNYEAQ, per germline. CDR3 nucleotides: TGTGCCAGCAGCTTATCTGGGAGTAGCAATCAGCCCCAGCATTTT. Protein sequence: CASSLSGSSNQPQHF.

This clone is a singleton in its sample. The rearrangement uses TRBV4-1 and TRBJ1-5; D might be TRBD1 (5 bases). V was pared by 10 bases and J by 0 bases, with 28 bases between. The CDR3 has 19 amino acids. Germline loops: CDR1 MGHRA, CDR2 YSYEKL. The CDR3 DNA reads TGCGCCACCAAGCCAACTCCGGGCAAGGACACCTATAGCAATCAGCCCCAGCATTTT. Its translation: CATKPTPGKDTYSNQPQHF.

This chain joins TRBV28 and TRBJ2-1; TRBD1 matches at 11 bases. The germline CDR1 and CDR2 sequences are MDHEN and SYDVKM. CDR3 size: 17 residues. Germline trimming cut 7 bases from V and 1 base from J; bases unmatched to any gene: 9. For the CDR3, the DNA is TGTGCCAGCACCCGGACGGGACAGGGGGTTTCCTACAATGAGCAGTTCTTC. Translation: CASTRTGQGVSYNEQFF.

This chain joins TRBV5-4 and TRBJ2-1, with D maybe TRBD2 (5 bases). This CDR3 contains 15 residues. Looked up from germline, CDR1 is SGHNT and CDR2 is YYREEE (reference sequence). V lost 1 base and J lost 0, with 8 bases in between. CDR3 region: CASSLNGNSYNEQFF. CDR3 in DNA: TGTGCCAGCAGCTTGAACGGGAACTCCTACAATGAGCAGTTCTTC. Together with reference TRBV5-4 and TRBJ2-1, the CDR3 gives the full variable domain: ETGVTQSPTHLIKTRGQQVTLRCSSQSGHNTVSWYQQALGQGPQFIFQYYREEENGRGNFPPRFSGLQFPNYSSELNVNALELDDSALYLCASSLNGNSYNEQFFGPGTRLTVL.

This rearrangement joins TRBV28 to TRBJ2-3; 9 bases are shared with TRBD1. The germline CDR1 and CDR2 sequences are MDHEN and SYDVKM. Trimming cost V 5 bases and J 3 bases; bases outside gene matches: 6. The CDR3 consists of 15 residues. The CDR3 nucleotides read TGTGCCAGCAGTACAGGGGGCGTATCGACAGATACGCAGTATTTT. Residues: CASSTGGVSTDTQYF.

With regard to this clone: Other DNA sequences in this sample translate to the same CDR3. The chain combines TRBV7-3 with TRBJ2-1, with 13 nucleotides matching TRBD2. This CDR3 has 15 amino acids. Germline CDR1 reads SGHTA; CDR2 reads FQGTGA. V lost 5 bases, J lost 5 bases, and 3 bases stayed unmatched. CDR3 residues: CASSLGTSGNNEQFF. The CDR3 DNA reads as TGTGCCAGCAGCCTCGGGACTAGCGGGAACAATGAGCAGTTCTTC.

J is TRBJ2-1 and V is TRBV2; 7 bases match TRBD1. The CDR3 has 16 amino acids. CDR1 and CDR2 (germline): SNHLY, FYNNEI. J was trimmed by 3 bases and V by 5 bases; bases with no gene match: 10. The CDR3 protein is CASSTAAGGIYNEQFF. CDR3 sequence (DNA): TGTGCCAGCAGTACTGCGGCAGGGGGAATCTACAATGAGCAGTTCTTC.

The rearrangement links TRBV27 to TRBJ2-3; D gene ambiguous. Trimming took off 2 bases at V and 10 bases at J, with 22 bases between the two ends. This CDR3 has 16 residues. CDR1 is MNHEY and CDR2 is SMNVEV in the germline V gene (reference sequence). CDR3 DNA sequence: TGTGCCAGCAGTTTACGTCCCCCCTTGCTGACTGATGCGCAGTATTTT. This translates into CASSLRPPLLTDAQYF.

The rearrangement joins TRBV6-5 to TRBJ2-4, with TRBD2 matching 10 bases. Germline V CDR1 and CDR2: MNHEY, SVGAGI. The CDR3 totals 16 residues. The V gene end was trimmed by 2 bases and the J gene end by 1 base; junction bases not matched to a gene: 2. The chain's CDR3 is CASSYGTSAAKNIQYF. As DNA, the CDR3 is TGTGCCAGCAGTTACGGGACTAGCGCCGCCAAAAACATTCAGTACTTC.

The V and J genes are TRBV27 and TRBJ2-5, with 7 bases aligning to TRBD1. The DNA end is a closer match to TRBJ2-7, so the J assignment may be wrong. The CDR3 totals 13 residues. CDR1 and CDR2 from the germline V gene are MNHEY and SMNVEV (reference sequence). CDR3 in DNA: TGTGCCAGCGGTCCCCGGGACAGCTTCGAGCAGTACTTC. It yields the protein CASGPRDSFEQYF.

This CDR3 is CASSTRTSSGNTIYF. The CDR3 coding sequence is TGTGCCAGTAGTACCCGGACAAGCTCTGGAAACACCATATATTTT. This chain connects TRBV19 to TRBJ1-3; a possible D gene is TRBD1 (5 bases). Germline CDR1 and CDR2: LNHDA and SQIVND (reference sequence). The CDR3 loop spans 15 amino acids. V dropped 4 bases and J dropped 0 bases, with 10 bases sitting between them.

This chain uses TRBV18 with TRBJ2-2; D is uncertain. V dropped 0 bases and J dropped 6 bases, with 8 bases sitting between them. The CDR3 loop spans 14 amino acids. Germline CDR1 is KGHSH and CDR2 is LQKENI. CDR3: CASSPPRPAGELFF. CDR3 nucleotide sequence: TGTGCCAGCTCACCACCGCGGCCGGCCGGGGAGCTGTTTTTT.

The J gene is TRBJ2-1, the V gene TRBV21-1; the tabulated D call, TRBD2, remains unverified against the DNA. TRBV21-1 is marked as a pseudogene. CDR3 length equals 19 residues. CDR3 sequence reads: CASSKLVRPGLADYNEQFF. The DNA of the CDR3 is TGTGCCAGCAGCAAATTGGTGAGACCGGGACTAGCGGACTACAATGAGCAGTTCTTC.

The V gene is TRBV2, the J gene TRBJ1-5; D gene ambiguous. V shed 6 bases and J shed 0 bases, with 15 bases lying between them. Germline-derived CDR1 and CDR2 are SNHLY and FYNNEI. The CDR3 totals 16 residues. In DNA, the CDR3 is TGTGCCAGCAGCCCCCAGCCTGGGAGTAGCAATCAGCCCCAGCATTTT. Encoded protein: CASSPQPGSSNQPQHF. The full variable domain, in which reference TRBV2 and TRBJ1-5 provide the parts outside the CDR3, is EPEVTQTPSHQVTQMGQEVILRCVPISNHLYFYWYRQILGQKVEFLVSFYNNEISEKSEIFDDQFSVERPDGSNFTLKIRSTKLEDSAMYFCASSPQPGSSNQPQHFGDGTRLSIL.

Points on this clone: Since the CDR3 does not end with the conserved phenylalanine or tryptophan, this likely comes from a read error. The J gene is TRBJ2-2, the V gene TRBV9; 7 nucleotides match TRBD1. This CDR3 contains 17 residues. CDR1 SGDLS and CDR2 YYNGEE come from the germline V gene. The V segment lost 1 base and the J segment 8 bases; nucleotides outside the gene matches: 14. The CDR3 DNA reads as TGTGCCAGCAGCGTAACCGGGACAGTCGGACGGAGGGGGGAGCTGTTTTTG. Its translation: CASSVTGTVGRRGELFL.

In its sample, this clone was seen a few times. This chain uses TRBV11-2 with TRBJ2-1, with D unresolved. V lost 5 bases and J 6 bases, leaving 8 bases between the germline ends. The germline V gene has CDR1 SGHAT and CDR2 FQNNGV. CDR3 length: 12 amino acids. The CDR3 spells CASSPLFNEQFF. CDR3 DNA sequence: TGTGCCAGCAGCCCTTTATTCAATGAGCAGTTCTTC.

This chain connects TRBV28 to TRBJ2-5, with 10 bases that match TRBD2. The DNA end favors TRBJ2-7, so the J call may be wrong. The CDR3 covers 15 residues. CDR1 is MDHEN and CDR2 is SYDVKM in the germline V gene. The CDR3 region is CASRALAGATYEQYF. The CDR3 region has the DNA TGTGCCAGCAGAGCTCTAGCGGGAGCCACCTACGAGCAGTACTTC.

V gene TRBV19 combines with J gene TRBJ1-5; tentative D call: TRBD1 (6 bases). Germline V CDR1 and CDR2: LNHDA, SQIVND (reference sequence). V was pared by 0 bases and J by 2 bases, with 17 bases between. This CDR3 is built from 18 residues. CDR3 DNA: TGTGCCAGTAGTATAGATCGGCAGGGGCGTAGAGGCAATCAGCCCCAGCATTTT. Its protein is CASSIDRQGRRGNQPQHF.

This chain links TRBV10-3 with TRBJ2-1; 11 bases map to TRBD2. This CDR3 contains 16 residues. Trimming at V came to 10 bases and at J to 7 bases, leaving 15 bases not matched to a gene. CDR1 and CDR2 from the germline V gene are ENHRY and SYGVKD. The CDR3 nucleotides read TGTGCCACCGGGGGCCTAGCGGGGGGATCTTTGAATGAGCAGTTCTTC. Amino acids: CATGGLAGGSLNEQFF.